A single sample gave rise to the 27 T cell receptor beta chains below, sequenced in a study of chemoradiotherapy in HPV16-positive cancers. Here immunoSEQ multiplex PCR was the method, and the copy in TCRdb shows in-frame clones only, minus some. The table includes a few thousand clones, 80% to 85% detected once. The sample was tumor tissue, taken from a patient who underwent chemoradiotherapy. All receptors derive from a human donor with HPV-associated anogenital cancer.

J is TRBJ2-5 and V is TRBV7-9, with 10 bases aligning to TRBD2. The DNA end is a closer match to TRBJ2-7, so the J assignment may be wrong. Per the germline V gene, CDR1 is SEHNR and CDR2 is FQNEAQ (reference sequence). The CDR3 contains 14 residues. CDR3: CASRLTSGAYEQYF. DNA for the CDR3: TGTGCCAGCAGACTTACTAGCGGGGCCTACGAGCAGTACTTC.

CDR3 in DNA: TGTGCCACCAGCAGAGATAAAGGACAGACAATCTATGGCTACACCTTC. Its translation: CATSRDKGQTIYGYTF. This chain uses TRBV15 with TRBJ1-2, with a tentative D call TRBD1 (6 bases). This CDR3 has 16 amino acids. V lost 0 bases and J lost 4, with 15 bases in between. CDR1 and CDR2 from the germline V gene are LNHNV and YYDKDF (reference sequence).

The chain carries TRBV10-3 and TRBJ2-7; D is undetermined. The germline gives CDR1 ENHRY, CDR2 SYGVKD. The germline V and J ends were trimmed by 4 bases and 2 bases, with 6 bases remaining between them. The CDR3 spans 12 residues. The CDR3 nucleotides read TGTGCCATCAGTGCCCAAGCCTACGAGCAGTACTTC. Its translation: CAISAQAYEQYF.

The chain employs TRBV5-6 and TRBJ2-2; 13 nucleotides line up with TRBD2. Trimming removed 3 bases from V and 6 bases from J; junction bases left unmatched: 2. Germline V gives CDR1 SGHDT, CDR2 YYEEEE. This CDR3 spans 15 amino acids. CDR3 nucleotide sequence: TGTGCCAGCAGCTCGGGACTAGCGGGATCCGGGGAGCTGTTTTTT. Translation: CASSSGLAGSGELFF. The whole variable domain, filled in from reference TRBV5-6 and TRBJ2-2, reads DAGVTQSPTHLIKTRGQQVTLRCSPKSGHDTVSWYQQALGQGPQFIFQYYEEEERQRGNFPDRFSGHQFPNYSSELNVNALLLGDSALYLCASSSGLAGSGELFFGEGSRLTVL.

This clone showed up just once. Here the CDR3 DNA reads TGCGCCAGCAGGACATCCCTAAGGGGGAACACTGAAGCTTTCTTT. Translated, it gives CASRTSLRGNTEAFF. The chain joins TRBV4-3 to TRBJ1-1, with D possibly being TRBD1 (5 bases). The CDR3 length is 15 residues. The ends were cut back, 6 bases at V and 1 base at J, with 15 bases in the middle. Germline-derived CDR1 and CDR2 are LGHNA and YSLEER.

The rearrangement uses TRBV20-1 and TRBJ1-2, with D uncertain. The CDR3 consists of 11 residues. Trimming removed 5 bases at V and 6 bases at J, with 10 bases between. Looked up from germline, CDR1 is DFQATT and CDR2 is SNEGSKA (reference sequence). CDR3 nucleotides: TGCAGTGCTTTGGCAGTAGATGGCTACACCTTC. Its protein is CSALAVDGYTF.

The genes are TRBV27 and TRBJ2-5; D assignment may be TRBD1 or TRBD2 (6 bases each). CDR1 is MNHEY, CDR2 SMNVEV, per germline (reference sequence). CDR3 length: 18 amino acids. The germline V and J ends were trimmed by 1 base and 5 bases, with 23 bases remaining between them. The CDR3: CASSLYLGGTPPWETQYF. The DNA of the CDR3 is TGTGCCAGCAGTTTATATCTCGGAGGGACACCTCCATGGGAGACCCAGTACTTC.

This clone appeared a few times. This chain links TRBV5-4 with TRBJ2-1; D ambiguous. This CDR3 is built from 13 residues. V gave up 1 base and J gave up 8 bases, with 10 bases separating them. Germline CDR1 and CDR2: SGHNT and YYREEE (reference sequence). As DNA, the CDR3 is TGTGCCAGCAGCTTGTCAGCCTCATATGAGCAGTTCTTC. Protein sequence: CASSLSASYEQFF.

The chain carries TRBV5-4 and TRBJ2-7; D possibly uses TRBD1 or TRBD2 (5 bases each). The CDR3 covers 15 residues. V was pared by 2 bases and J by 0 bases, with 12 bases between. CDR1 is SGHNT and CDR2 is YYREEE in the germline V gene (reference sequence). The CDR3 region has the DNA TGTGCCAGCAGCTTAGGGACCCAAGGCTCCTACGAGCAGTACTTC. It yields the protein CASSLGTQGSYEQYF.

This rearrangement joins TRBV9 to TRBJ2-3; TRBD1 matches at 9 bases. This CDR3 spans 15 amino acids. Germline CDR1 is SGDLS and CDR2 is YYNGEE. V was pared by 0 bases and J by 6 bases, with 5 bases of the junction left unmatched. CDR3 loop: CASSVEGQGGDTQYF. CDR3 bases: TGTGCCAGCAGCGTAGAGGGACAGGGTGGCGATACGCAGTATTTT. Filled out from reference TRBV9 and TRBJ2-3, the complete variable domain reads DSGVTQTPKHLITATGQRVTLRCSPRSGDLSVYWYQQSLDQGLQFLIQYYNGEERAKGNILERFSAQQFPDLHSELNLSSLELGDSALYFCASSVEGQGGDTQYFGPGTRLTVL.

This clone ranks as large. The V and J genes are TRBV5-4 and TRBJ2-1; the match to TRBD1 covers 11 bases. CDR1 is SGHNT, CDR2 YYREEE, per germline (reference sequence). With 3 bases clipped from V and 8 bases from J, the junction kept 10 bases outside the gene matches. This CDR3 has 16 residues. This chain's CDR3 is CASSSTGTGGDYEQFF. The CDR3 DNA reads as TGTGCCAGCAGCTCGACCGGGACAGGGGGGGACTATGAGCAGTTCTTC.

The V and J genes are TRBV6-1 and TRBJ1-2; D remains ambiguous. The V gene lost 2 bases and the J gene lost 2 bases, with 6 bases spanning the gap. The CDR3 runs to 13 residues. Germline V CDR1 and CDR2: MNHNS, SASEGT. The CDR3 sequence is CASSETGNYGYTF. DNA of the CDR3: TGTGCCAGCAGTGAAACCGGCAACTATGGCTACACCTTC.

There are a few counts of this clone. This rearrangement joins TRBV6-5 to TRBJ1-1, with 10 bases aligning to TRBD1. V shed 6 bases, J shed 10 bases, and the junction held 5 bases outside the gene matches. The length of the CDR3 is 12 residues. In germline, CDR1 is MNHEY, CDR2 SVGAGI. The CDR3 DNA reads as TGTGCCAGCAGCACCGGACAGGGGGGAGCTTTCTTT. Amino acids: CASSTGQGGAFF.

Worth noting for this clone: Compared with germline, one end of the junction differs, possibly owing to a read error. The chain has TRBV18 and TRBJ2-7; possibly TRBD1 or TRBD2 for D (5 bases each). Germline values: CDR1 KGHSH, CDR2 LQKENI. CDR3 length: 13 residues. CDR3 protein: CASSPGPSNEQYF. Written as DNA, the CDR3 is TGTGCCAGCTCACCGGGACCCTCCAACGAGCAGTACTTC.

The chain combines TRBV11-2 with TRBJ2-3; no definite D call. Germline lookup yields CDR1 SGHAT and CDR2 FQNNGV. Trimming stripped 3 bases from V and 4 bases from J, with 8 bases between. There are 13 residues in the CDR3. The CDR3 sequence: CASSFYMADTQYF. DNA for the CDR3: TGTGCCAGCAGCTTTTATATGGCAGATACGCAGTATTTT.

This clone appeared once. The gene calls are TRBV19 and TRBJ1-5, with D unresolved. The CDR3 covers 15 residues. Between the trimmed V and J ends, which lost 0 bases and 4 bases, there was a span of 10 bases. The germline V gene has CDR1 LNHDA and CDR2 SQIVND (reference sequence). The CDR3 DNA is TGTGCCAGTAGTATAGAAGTGGCCAGGAATCAGCCCCAGCATTTT. Translated, it gives CASSIEVARNQPQHF.

This clone was seen a few times. This sequence joins TRBV7-3 and TRBJ2-1; a possible D gene is TRBD2 (5 bases). The V end was cut by 3 bases, the J end by 0 bases, with 18 bases between. The CDR3 contains 18 residues. The germline V gene has CDR1 SGHTA and CDR2 FQGTGA. In DNA form, the CDR3 reads TGTGCCAGCAGCTTCCGACCTCTCGCAGCGGTCTCCTACAATGAGCAGTTCTTC. It encodes CASSFRPLAAVSYNEQFF. Full variable domain (missing parts from reference TRBV7-3 and TRBJ2-1): GAGVSQTPSNKVTEKGKYVELRCDPISGHTALYWYRQSLGQGPEFLIYFQGTGAADDSGLPNDRFFAVRPEGSVSTLKIQRTERGDSAVYLCASSFRPLAAVSYNEQFFGPGTRLTVL.

The chain couples TRBV5-4 to TRBJ2-6, with D possibly matching TRBD2 (5 bases). CDR1 is SGHNT and CDR2 is YYREEE in the germline V gene (reference sequence). V dropped 10 bases and J dropped 0 bases, with 11 bases sitting between them. The CDR3 contains 14 residues. CDR3 loop: CAYRRDSGANVLTF. In DNA, the CDR3 is TGTGCCTATAGACGGGACTCTGGGGCCAACGTCCTGACTTTC. The full variable domain, rest sourced from reference TRBV5-4 and TRBJ2-6, is ETGVTQSPTHLIKTRGQQVTLRCSSQSGHNTVSWYQQALGQGPQFIFQYYREEENGRGNFPPRFSGLQFPNYSSELNVNALELDDSALYLCAYRRDSGANVLTFGAGSRLTVL.

V and J are TRBV9 and TRBJ2-7; D unclear. This CDR3 comprises 13 residues. Germline CDR1 reads SGDLS; CDR2 reads YYNGEE. Trimming cost V 0 bases and J 6 bases, with 10 bases left between them. The CDR3 region has the DNA TGTGCCAGCAGCGTAGATCTGGCGAGCGAGCAGTACTTC. Translation: CASSVDLASEQYF.

The V gene is TRBV7-2, the J gene TRBJ1-2; the D is unclear. V shed 0 bases and J shed 6 bases, with 8 bases lying between them. CDR3 length equals 13 residues. Germline V gene data show CDR1 as SGHTA and CDR2 as FQGNSA. CDR3 residues: CASSLAGVDGYTF. The DNA for the CDR3 is TGTGCCAGCAGCTTAGCCGGGGTGGATGGCTACACCTTC.

This rearrangement joins TRBV5-1 to TRBJ2-3, with 9 bases aligning to TRBD1. The CDR3 is made up of 14 amino acids. The trim removed 3 bases at V and 3 bases at J, leaving 2 bases unmatched. Germline V lookup: CDR1 SGHRS, CDR2 YFSETQ. CDR3 sequence (DNA): TGCGCCAGCAGCTCGGGACAGGGAACAGATACGCAGTATTTT. It encodes CASSSGQGTDTQYF.

The chain joins TRBV28 to TRBJ2-2, with TRBD2 matching 8 bases. This CDR3 comprises 16 residues. Germline CDR1 MDHEN, CDR2 SYDVKM. J gave up 5 bases and V 5 bases, and 10 bases lay outside the gene matches. The CDR3: CASSPFERESTGELFF. CDR3 DNA: TGTGCCAGCAGTCCTTTTGAGCGGGAGAGTACCGGGGAGCTGTTTTTT.

J is TRBJ2-3 and V is TRBV5-6; maybe TRBD1 (6 bases). The CDR3 spans 15 residues. V was shortened by 4 bases and J by 0 bases, with 12 bases between the two germline ends. The V gene's germline CDR1 is SGHDT and CDR2 YYEEEE. In nucleotides, the CDR3 is TGTGCCAGCAGCCCCCCCAGGGGCAGCACAGATACGCAGTATTTT. Protein: CASSPPRGSTDTQYF.

This chain links TRBV5-6 with TRBJ2-3; weak D call: TRBD1 (7 bases). V dropped 2 bases and J dropped 6 bases, with 13 bases sitting between them. The CDR3 is made up of 14 amino acids. Germline CDR1 and CDR2: SGHDT and YYEEEE. The chain's CDR3 is CASSFPRGEDTQYF. In DNA, the CDR3 is TGTGCCAGCAGCTTTCCCAGGGGGGAGGATACGCAGTATTTT.

The rearrangement joins TRBV6-6 to TRBJ1-3, with a weak D call TRBD1 (6 bases). The germline V gene has CDR1 MNHNY and CDR2 SVGAGI (reference sequence). There are 15 residues in the CDR3. Trimming cost V 5 bases and J 0 bases, with 11 bases left between them. Written as DNA, the CDR3 is TGTGCCAGCAGTAAGGGACACCACTCTGGAAACACCATATATTTT. Translating it yields CASSKGHHSGNTIYF.

This clone was seen once. J is TRBJ2-1 and V is TRBV11-1; D not certain. Trimming pared 5 bases from V and 8 bases from J, leaving 7 bases between. The CDR3 is 11 residues long. Looked up from germline, CDR1 is SGHAT and CDR2 is FQDESV (reference sequence). The DNA for the CDR3 is TGTGCCAGCAGCATGATGGATGAGCAGTTCTTC. This encodes CASSMMDEQFF.

The CDR3 loop is CSVVGTGAYNEQFF. The CDR3 DNA reads as TGCAGCGTTGTTGGGACAGGGGCCTACAATGAGCAGTTCTTC. The J gene is TRBJ2-1, the V gene TRBV29-1, with 10 bases lining up with TRBD1. The length of the CDR3 is 14 residues. J was trimmed by 2 bases and V by 4 bases; bases with no gene match: 2. Germline V lookup: CDR1 SQVTM, CDR2 ANQGSEA.